This T cell receptor (beta chain) was observed in a study of T cell repertoires in aging, cancer and after chemotherapy. Multiplex touch-down PCR with TRB-A/B primers amplified rearranged V-D-J TRB sequences. TCRdb reprocessed the multiplex PCR reads with MiXCR, giving one entry per CDR3 protein. In the table there are 8,500 to 10,000 distinct CDR3 sequences, 30% to 45% of which are singletons. Study-level points and caveats: Loss of evenness, beyond lost richness, contributed to age-related TCR diversity decline in cancer patients. Across the chemotherapy interval, each cancer cohort showed higher median generation probability, suggesting thymic rebound. Untreated cancer patients had significantly lower blood TCR diversity than age-matched healthy donors.

Amplification of TCR beta used genomic DNA extracted from peripheral blood. Comments on this clonotype: The target antigen is unknown.

The specimen was blood. This TCR came from a human donor in good health.

The DNA of the CDR3 is TGCGCCAGCAGCCAAGGTACCACTAGCGGGAGGGCAATCATTGCCCTCAATGAGCAGTTCTTC. It specifies CASSQGTTSGRAIIALNEQFF. This sequence joins TRBV4-3 and TRBJ2-1; 13 bases map to TRBD2. Looked up from germline, CDR1 is LGHNA and CDR2 is YSLEER. Unmatched junction bases numbered 18, after V lost 1 base and J lost 6 bases. The CDR3 has 21 residues.